The 8 T cell receptor beta chains reported below all come from one sample, sequenced in a study of blood T cell repertoires in COVID-19. Sequencing was performed with immunoSEQ multiplex PCR; in TCRdb, only in-frame clones are kept and a portion is missing. Here the sample spans about 200,000 clones, about nine tenths being singletons. Input material: peripheral blood. The receptors originated from a man between 60 and 75 years old who had recovered from COVID-19.

This chain links TRBV5-4 with TRBJ2-5, with 9 bases matching TRBD2. The germline V gene encodes CDR1 SGHNT and CDR2 YYREEE (reference sequence). J gave up 5 bases and V 3 bases, and 11 bases lay outside the gene matches. The length of the CDR3 is 16 residues. The CDR3 loop is CASSSAGGGAWETQYF. The CDR3 nucleotides are TGTGCCAGCAGCTCTGCAGGCGGGGGGGCCTGGGAGACCCAGTACTTC.

The gene calls are TRBV19 and TRBJ2-3, with 10 nucleotides matching TRBD2. After removal of 7 bases from V and 8 bases from J, the junction contained 6 bases not matched to a gene. Germline lookup yields CDR1 LNHDA and CDR2 SQIVND (reference sequence). The CDR3 runs 13 residues. CDR3 sequence (DNA): TGTGCCAGTAACAGCGGGAGGGGGGGTACGCAGTATTTT. Translation: CASNSGRGGTQYF.

This rearrangement joins TRBV9 to TRBJ1-1; perhaps TRBD1 as D (5 bases). The CDR3 has 15 amino acids. With 4 bases removed from V and 0 bases from J, the gap between germline ends came to 13 bases. The V gene's germline CDR1 is SGDLS and CDR2 YYNGEE. The CDR3: CASSTDSHLNTEAFF. In nucleotides, the CDR3 is TGTGCCAGCAGCACCGACAGTCACTTGAACACTGAAGCTTTCTTT.

The chain links TRBV5-1 to TRBJ2-7; 8 nucleotides match TRBD1. The V gene's germline CDR1 is SGHRS and CDR2 YFSETQ. This CDR3 region has 15 residues. V lost 3 bases, J lost 7 bases, and 12 bases stayed unmatched. The CDR3 here is CASSSQGASSTEQYF. The CDR3, as DNA: TGCGCCAGCAGCTCGCAGGGGGCTAGTTCGACTGAGCAGTACTTC.

The chain carries TRBV18 and TRBJ1-3; the match to TRBD1 covers 7 bases. This CDR3 spans 15 amino acids. CDR1 and CDR2 from the germline V gene are KGHSH and LQKENI. V lost 1 base to trimming and J lost 2 bases; unmatched junction nucleotides: 2. CDR3 sequence reads: CASSPLGGTGNTIYF. In nucleotides, the CDR3 is TGTGCCAGCTCACCACTAGGGGGCACTGGAAACACCATATATTTT.

This clone occurred once. This chain joins TRBV5-5 and TRBJ1-5, with D unresolved. Germline CDR1 reads SGHKS; CDR2 reads YYEKEE (reference sequence). CDR3 size: 15 residues. V lost 4 bases to trimming and J lost 1 base, with 12 bases between them. The CDR3 bases are TGTGCCAGCAGCCCCCAGGAGCGGAGCAATCAGCCCCAGCATTTT. Its translation: CASSPQERSNQPQHF.

This clone appeared a single time. This sequence joins TRBV7-8 and TRBJ2-7, with TRBD2 identical over 9 bases. Looked up from germline, CDR1 is SGHVS and CDR2 is FQNEAQ. This CDR3 is built from 15 residues. The V segment lost 5 bases and the J segment 0 bases; nucleotides outside the gene matches: 5. This CDR3 is CASSLGLASSYEQYF. CDR3 DNA: TGTGCCAGCAGCCTCGGACTAGCGAGCTCCTACGAGCAGTACTTC.

The chain links TRBV15 to TRBJ2-6, with TRBD1 matching 9 bases. Losses at the gene ends were 0 bases for V and 3 bases for J; bases not matched to a gene: 6. The germline V gene has CDR1 LNHNV and CDR2 YYDKDF (reference sequence). The CDR3 has 18 amino acids. The CDR3 here is CATSRDHWTGVGANVLTF. As DNA, the CDR3 is TGTGCCACCAGCAGAGATCACTGGACAGGGGTTGGGGCCAACGTCCTGACTTTC.